The 15 T cell receptor beta chains below all came from one sample that was sequenced in a study of regulatory T cells in long-lasting Graves disease. Noted time point: persistent/refractory GD, antithyroid drugs over 5 years with positive TRAb. RNA extracted from PBMCs served as the sequencing template. Building of the TCR beta libraries involved iRepertoire HTBI primers and Arm-PCR of CDR3 regions. TCRdb recomputed calls from the multiplex PCR reads with MiXCR, one row per CDR3 protein. The table lists approximately 470,000 distinct CDR3 sequences, about 20% of them singletons, with approximately 7.8% in the top ten. Sequencing used peripheral blood mononuclear cells (PBMCs), obtained when the disease was refractory, from a patient treated with antithyroid drugs. The receptors were sampled from a female donor with Graves disease.

V and J are TRBV6-1 and TRBJ1-2; no definite D call. V lost 7 bases and J lost 2, with 11 bases in between. Per germline, CDR1 MNHNS and CDR2 SASEGT. This CDR3 is 13 amino acids long. The CDR3 DNA reads as TGTGCCAGCAAGAGTCAGGCCAACTATGGCTACACCTTC. It is translated as CASKSQANYGYTF.

The sample holds one count of this clonotype. This may be a read error: a much more frequent sequence differs by one nucleotide. The chain carries TRBV6-2 or TRBV6-3 and TRBJ1-5; the D gene is possibly TRBD1 (5 bases). V was clipped by 6 bases and J by 3 bases, with 15 bases between them. CDR3 length: 15 amino acids. Germline assignment: CDR1 MNHEY and CDR2 SVGEGT. The CDR3 loop is CASSGGAVANQPQHF. CDR3 coding DNA: TGTGCCAGCAGCGGAGGGGCGGTGGCCAATCAGCCCCAGCATTTT.

This clonotype was recorded a few times. One end of the junction varies from germline; a read error may be responsible. The rearrangement joins TRBV2 to TRBJ2-7, with 7 bases that match TRBD2. CDR3 length: 13 amino acids. Germline values: CDR1 SNHLY, CDR2 FYNNEI. DNA of the CDR3: TGTGCCAGCAGTTGGGCTAGCGGCTACGGGCAGTACTTC. This translates into CASSWASGYGQYF. Full variable domain (missing parts from reference TRBV2 and TRBJ2-7): EPEVTQTPSHQVTQMGQEVILRCVPISNHLYFYWYRQILGQKVEFLVSFYNNEISEKSEIFDDQFSVERPDGSNFTLKIRSTKLEDSAMYFCASSWASGYGQYFGPGTRLTVT.

The chain is built from TRBV6-1 and TRBJ2-3; the D is unclear. V shed 2 bases and J shed 7 bases, with 7 bases lying between them. Looked up from germline, CDR1 is MNHNS and CDR2 is SASEGT. The CDR3 sequence is 12 residues long. This CDR3 is CASSEFGNTQYF. Written as DNA, the CDR3 is TGTGCCAGCAGTGAATTTGGCAATACGCAGTATTTT.

This clonotype has more than one count but fewer than ten. V gene TRBV5-1 combines with J gene TRBJ1-2; D might be TRBD1 (6 bases). Trimming cost V 2 bases and J 0 bases, with 14 bases left between them. The CDR3 sequence is 16 residues long. CDR1 and CDR2 from the germline V gene are SGHRS and YFSETQ. The CDR3 region has the DNA TGCGCCAGCAGCTTCTCCGGGGGGCCGACTAACTATGGCTACACCTTC. Translation gives CASSFSGGPTNYGYTF.

This clonotype has ten or more counts. The V gene is TRBV27, the J gene TRBJ1-6; TRBD1 might be the D (6 bases). V lost 7 bases and J lost 9, with 22 bases in between. The CDR3 runs 16 residues. Germline CDR1 and CDR2: MNHEY and SMNVEV (reference sequence). DNA for the CDR3: TGTGCCAGCACCCCATGGGGGGGGCGAGGACTTTCACCCCTCCACTTT. Translating gives CASTPWGGRGLSPLHF.

V usage is TRBV20-1 and J usage is TRBJ1-5; 8 positions agree with TRBD1. The CDR3 loop spans 14 amino acids. Per germline, CDR1 DFQATT and CDR2 SNEGSKA (reference sequence). The V segment lost 3 bases and the J segment 6 bases; nucleotides outside the gene matches: 7. The CDR3 protein is CSASEARGPQPQHF. The CDR3 DNA sequence: TGCAGTGCTAGCGAGGCCAGGGGGCCTCAGCCCCAGCATTTT.

The V call is TRBV6-5, the J call TRBJ2-7; 8 nucleotides align to TRBD1. This CDR3 spans 14 amino acids. After removal of 4 bases from V and 4 bases from J, the junction contained 6 bases not matched to a gene. Germline V gene data show CDR1 as MNHEY and CDR2 as SVGAGI. CDR3 nucleotides: TGTGCCAGCAGTTTCCGGGACAGGAGGTACGAGCAGTACTTC. This encodes CASSFRDRRYEQYF.

This clonotype was recorded only once. The junction and the germline gene differ at one end; a read error may be behind it. The rearrangement joins TRBV6-4 to TRBJ1-1, with D possibly matching TRBD1 (6 bases). Germline CDR1 MRHNA, CDR2 SNTAGT. The CDR3 loop spans 18 amino acids. CDR3 DNA: TGTGCCAGCAGTTACTCGTCGGGGGCGATGGGCTTTAACACTGAAGCTTTCTTT. Translated, it gives CASSYSSGAMGFNTEAFF.

This clonotype was seen more than once but under ten times. The V and J genes are TRBV4-1 and TRBJ1-5; D gene ambiguous. The germline V gene has CDR1 MGHRA and CDR2 YSYEKL. Trimming took off 0 bases at V and 6 bases at J, with 12 bases between the two ends. CDR3 length: 15 residues. CDR3 protein: CASSQDPGMSQPQHF. In DNA form, the CDR3 reads TGCGCCAGCAGCCAAGATCCGGGGATGAGTCAGCCCCAGCATTTT.

This clonotype was picked up many times. The V and J genes are TRBV28 and TRBJ2-5; TRBD2 aligns across 11 bases. After removal of 5 bases from V and 2 bases from J, the junction contained 7 bases not matched to a gene. Germline CDR1 is MDHEN and CDR2 is SYDVKM. CDR3 length: 16 residues. The CDR3 DNA is TGTGCCAGCAGTGGGCTAGCGGGAGGATTTCAAGAGACCCAGTACTTC. This gives the protein CASSGLAGGFQETQYF.

With regard to this clonotype: Being one base from a much bigger clone, this may be a read error. The J gene is TRBJ2-1, the V gene TRBV2, with D unclear. The CDR3 is 14 residues long. Germline CDR1 is SNHLY and CDR2 is FYNNEI. Trimming shortened V by 1 base and J by 14 bases, and 18 bases separated the two germline ends. Written as DNA, the CDR3 is TGTGCCAGCAGTGAAGTCGGAAGGACCAAAAACAAGTTCTTC. This translates into CASSEVGRTKNKFF.

Regarding this clonotype: A clone one base away is much larger, so this may be a read error. The rearrangement uses TRBV6-1 and TRBJ2-5; 13 nucleotides align to TRBD2. The CDR3 is 15 residues long. Germline V lookup: CDR1 MNHNS, CDR2 SASEGT. DNA for the CDR3: TGTGTCAGCTGCTCAGGACTAGCGGGAGATGAGACCCAGTACTTC. The encoded protein is CVSCSGLAGDETQYF.

V and J are TRBV7-2 and TRBJ2-1; 7 nucleotides line up with TRBD2. CDR1 is SGHTA and CDR2 is FQGNSA in the germline V gene. The junction had 9 bases not matched to a gene; V was cut back by 1 base and J by 6 bases. This CDR3 comprises 16 residues. The CDR3 DNA is TGTGCCAGCAGCTTAGGATGGCGGGAGAGTCTCAATGAGCAGTTCTTC. Translating gives CASSLGWRESLNEQFF. The variable domain in full, completed from reference TRBV7-2 and TRBJ2-1, reads GAGVSQSPSNKVTEKGKDVELRCDPISGHTALYWYRQSLGQGLEFLIYFQGNSAPDKSGLPSDRFSAERTGGSVSTLTIQRTQQEDSAVYLCASSLGWRESLNEQFFGPGTRLTVL.

This clonotype was recorded many times. In DNA, the CDR3 is TGCGCCAGCAGCCAAGATTCCGGATACGAGCAGTACTTC. It encodes CASSQDSGYEQYF. This chain connects TRBV4-1 to TRBJ2-7; no clear D. Germline CDR1 and CDR2: MGHRA and YSYEKL. The CDR3 extends over 13 amino acids. The V and J ends lost 0 bases and 4 bases respectively, with 7 bases between them.